Included here is one T cell receptor (beta chain) sequence, with context. Its antigen is not known. Using immunoSEQ multiplex PCR, the repertoire was profiled, and TCRdb retains in-frame clones only, with some absent. The data show tens of thousands of clones, around 93% seen once. CDR1 and CDR2 from the germline V gene are SEHNR and FQNEAQ (reference sequence). The CDR3 has 12 residues. V lost 1 base, J lost 9 bases, and 7 bases lay in between. These data are taken from a study of human versus mouse CDR3 diversity and MHC coevolution. Overall study results and limits: Approximately 1.7 million TCR beta clonotypes were estimated for humans, the largest repertoire. On average, humans showed more CDR3 deletions and insertions than mice. Clonal inequality was lowest in most of the three human donors.

The chain combines TRBV7-9 with TRBJ2-1, with unresolved D. Sample: naive CD4+ T cells from blood. Noted subset: CD45RO-negative CD62L-positive naive CD4 T cells. The sequence derives from a person aged 25 to 75 in good health. The CDR3 here is CASSLESLEQFF. CDR3 sequence (DNA): TGTGCCAGCAGCTTAGAGAGCCTTGAGCAGTTCTTC.